Detailed here is one T cell receptor (beta chain). Its matching antigen is unknown. The data belong to a study of shared clonotypes between healthy human individuals. Study-level findings and limits: Non-shared clonotypes had lower generation probabilities than those shared by all four donors. Rarefaction exposed incomplete sorted-subset sequencing despite large depth.

Sequencing used immunoSEQ multiplex PCR; TCRdb keeps in-frame clones, though not all of them. This sample yields around 980,000 clones, of which roughly 74% are seen a single time; 0.6% to 0.75% belongs to the top ten. The CDR3 sequence is 15 residues long. V gave up 2 bases and J gave up 2 bases, with 12 bases separating them. CDR1 is LNHNV, CDR2 YYDKDF, per germline (reference sequence). The rearrangement joins TRBV15 to TRBJ2-5, with D possibly TRBD2 on 5 matching bases. The sample consisted of memory CD4+ T cells from PBMCs. Subset indicated: CD45RA-negative fraction. The receptor was derived from a man aged 18 to 30 in good health. Some clones in this sample may be carry-over from other donors' samples. The CDR3 reads CATSRPHSDQETQYF. CDR3 DNA sequence: TGTGCCACCAGCAGACCGCATAGCGATCAAGAGACCCAGTACTTC.